Shown below are 9 T cell receptor beta chains from a single sample sequenced in a study of blood T cell repertoires in COVID-19. Assay used: immunoSEQ multiplex PCR; TCRdb lists only in-frame clones, some missing. Seen here are 150,000 or so clones, around four fifths observed once, and the top ten hold roughly 13%. Sample: peripheral blood. All receptors come from a man between 65 and 85 years old who had recovered from COVID-19.

J is TRBJ1-4 and V is TRBV2; 9 nucleotides agree with TRBD1. The germline gives CDR1 SNHLY, CDR2 FYNNEI. V lost 3 bases and J lost 5; bases outside the gene matches: 4. The CDR3 contains 15 residues. The CDR3 DNA reads TGTGCCAGCAGTGAGGGGGGACAGGGAAATGAAAAACTGTTTTTT. Residues: CASSEGGQGNEKLFF.

This rearrangement joins TRBV6-5 to TRBJ2-5; 10 bases fit TRBD1. Germline values: CDR1 MNHEY, CDR2 SVGAGI. The V segment lost 4 bases and the J segment 1 base; nucleotides outside the gene matches: 6. This CDR3 has 16 amino acids. The chain's CDR3 is CASSSGQGTLQETQYF. For the CDR3, the DNA is TGTGCCAGCAGTTCGGGACAGGGGACCCTCCAAGAGACCCAGTACTTC.

This clone was seen a handful of times. The V call is TRBV7-9, the J call TRBJ2-1; 8 bases agree with TRBD1. Trimming took 5 bases from V and 4 from J; bases not matched to a gene: 4. The CDR3 loop spans 14 amino acids. The V gene's germline CDR1 is SEHNR and CDR2 FQNEAQ (reference sequence). CDR3 protein: CASSNRDRYNEQFF. In nucleotides, the CDR3 is TGTGCCAGCAGCAACCGGGACAGGTACAATGAGCAGTTCTTC.

The chain links TRBV19 to TRBJ2-4, with a weak D call TRBD2 (6 bases). CDR3 length equals 15 residues. Trimming removed 4 bases from V and 3 bases from J, with 13 bases in between. Per the germline V gene, CDR1 is LNHDA and CDR2 is SQIVND (reference sequence). CDR3 protein: CASSTPTGGKNIQYF. The CDR3 coding sequence is TGTGCCAGTAGTACTCCGACCGGGGGCAAAAACATTCAGTACTTC. Complete variable domain (other parts from reference TRBV19 and TRBJ2-4): DGGITQSPKYLFRKEGQNVTLSCEQNLNHDAMYWYRQDPGQGLRLIYYSQIVNDFQKGDIAEGYSVSREKKESFPLTVTSAQKNPTAFYLCASSTPTGGKNIQYFGAGTRLSVL.

This chain links TRBV6-5 with TRBJ1-1; the D gene is possibly TRBD1 (5 bases). Germline lookup yields CDR1 MNHEY and CDR2 SVGAGI. The CDR3 extends over 15 amino acids. Deletions cut 3 bases from V and 3 bases from J, with 14 bases between. CDR3 sequence: CASSYGLTGDTEAFF. CDR3 in DNA: TGTGCCAGCAGTTATGGGCTGACGGGGGACACTGAAGCTTTCTTT.

The V gene is TRBV11-3, the J gene TRBJ2-3, with 9 bases lining up with TRBD2. This CDR3 spans 15 amino acids. Germline CDR1 reads SGHNT; CDR2 reads YENEEA. Germline trimming cut 6 bases from V and 4 bases from J; bases unmatched to any gene: 8. The CDR3 spells CASSLTSGTADTQYF. The CDR3 coding sequence is TGTGCCAGCAGTTTGACTAGCGGAACGGCAGATACGCAGTATTTT.

V is TRBV2 and J is TRBJ2-5; perhaps TRBD1 as D (6 bases). The V end was cut by 6 bases, the J end by 4 bases, with 12 bases between. The V gene's germline CDR1 is SNHLY and CDR2 FYNNEI. The CDR3 loop spans 13 amino acids. CDR3: CASRDTGRETQYF. As DNA, the CDR3 is TGTGCCAGCAGAGACACAGGGAGAGAGACCCAGTACTTC.

For the CDR3, the DNA is TGTGCCAGCAGCTGGAGGGCTAGCGGGAGGGTATACGAGCAGTACTTC. It is translated as CASSWRASGRVYEQYF. The rearrangement uses TRBV5-6 and TRBJ2-7, with 12 positions matching TRBD2. This CDR3 is 16 amino acids long. Germline assignment: CDR1 SGHDT and CDR2 YYEEEE. V lost 3 bases to trimming and J lost 4 bases; unmatched junction nucleotides: 8.

The chain has TRBV24-1 and TRBJ2-1; 11 bases map to TRBD2. J lost 8 bases, V lost 4 bases, and 6 bases had no gene match. Germline-derived CDR1 and CDR2 are KGHDR and SFDVKD. CDR3 size: 15 residues. The CDR3, as DNA: TGTGCCACCAGTGAGATAGCGGGAGGGCCATATGAGCAGTTCTTC. This sequence encodes CATSEIAGGPYEQFF.